These T cell receptor beta chains were read from a single sample in a study of chemoradiotherapy in HPV16-positive cancers. Some clones are missing from TCRdb's copy, which holds only in-frame ones; the method was immunoSEQ multiplex PCR. This table holds some 9,100 clones, roughly 80% found once. This specimen was blood, taken from a patient who underwent chemoradiotherapy. The receptors originated from a human donor with HPV-associated anogenital cancer. Both conserved end residues are part of each CDR3. The D gene is left open where the match is weak. Only some rows state a clone size, as once, few, many or a class for expanded clones.

j_call,d_call,clone_size,v_call,cdr3_nt,cdr3_aa
TRBJ1-2,-,few,TRBV19,TGTGCCAGTAGTATAGAGGTAAAAGGCTACACCTTC,CASSIEVKGYTF
TRBJ2-5,TRBD2,-,TRBV7-2,TGTGCCAGCAGTCTTACTAGCGGGGGGGTGTTATCGGAGACCCAGTACTTC,CASSLTSGGVLSETQYF
TRBJ2-1,TRBD1,-,TRBV4-2,TGTGCCAGCAGTCAAGGACAGGGGGTAAGTGAGCAGTTCTTC,CASSQGQGVSEQFF
TRBJ2-1,-,-,TRBV11-1,TGTGCCACAAGCAGGGGCGCGGTCAATGAGCAGTTCTTC,CATSRGAVNEQFF
TRBJ2-6,TRBD1,few,TRBV4-1,TGCGCCAGCAGCCAAGAGGGGACAGGCGGCTCTGGGGCCAACGTCCTGACTTTC,CASSQEGTGGSGANVLTF
TRBJ1-4,-,-,TRBV5-6,TGTGCCAGCAGCAGACTCCGGGTCTCGAATGAAAAACTGTTTTTT,CASSRLRVSNEKLFF
TRBJ1-1,TRBD1,once,TRBV9,TGTGCCAGCAGCCCTCCGGGACAGGGTTACACTGAAGCTTTCTTT,CASSPPGQGYTEAFF
TRBJ2-5,-,-,TRBV29-1,TGCAGCGTCCGGCCCGGGGCCGGAGGGACCCAGTACTTC,CSVRPGAGGTQYF
TRBJ2-5,-,-,TRBV5-4,TGTGCCAGCAGCTTGGAGGGGACGATCTTCCAAGAGACCCAGTACTTC,CASSLEGTIFQETQYF
TRBJ2-3,TRBD1,once,TRBV7-9,TGTGCCAGCAGCCATAGGACAGGGGTAGGCACAGATACGCAGTATTTT,CASSHRTGVGTDTQYF
TRBJ1-1,TRBD1,-,TRBV7-2,TGTGCCAGCACCCCGGAAACAGGGGCCCGAGGGACTGAAGCTTTCTTT,CASTPETGARGTEAFF
TRBJ1-2,-,-,TRBV7-2,TGTGCGACAGTAAGGGGCTATGGCTACACCTTC,CATVRGYGYTF
TRBJ2-7,-,-,TRBV19,TGTGCCAGTAGTATTAACCCCTCCTACGAGCAGTACTTC,CASSINPSYEQYF
TRBJ2-1,-,-,TRBV18,TGTGCCAGCTCACCCGAAGGGCCTGAGCAGTTCTTC,CASSPEGPEQFF
TRBJ1-1,-,-,TRBV6-1,TGTGCCAGCAGTGAATCGATCACAGGGCGTTCTCGAGGCACTGAAGCTTTCTTT,CASSESITGRSRGTEAFF
TRBJ1-1,TRBD1,-,TRBV9,TGTGCCAGCAGCACTCGACAGGGGTCGAACACTGAAGCTTTCTTT,CASSTRQGSNTEAFF
TRBJ1-1,-,-,TRBV5-4,TGTGCCAGCTGGGTTAGTCTAGCTTTGAACACTGAAGCTTTCTTT,CASWVSLALNTEAFF
TRBJ1-2,-,-,TRBV28,TGTGCCAGCAGTACTCCTTCCTGGACAGCCTATGGCTACACCTTC,CASSTPSWTAYGYTF
TRBJ1-3,-,once,TRBV7-2,TGTGCCAGCAGCTTAGAAATTGGACACTCTGGAAACACCATATATTTT,CASSLEIGHSGNTIYF
TRBJ2-3,-,-,TRBV13,TGTGCCAGCAGCCCTATACTAGTTTTGGGAGATACGCAGTATTTT,CASSPILVLGDTQYF
TRBJ2-7,TRBD1,-,TRBV10-1,TGCGCCAGCAGTAACCCGGGACAGGGACACTCCTACGAGCAGTACTTC,CASSNPGQGHSYEQYF
TRBJ2-1,-,-,TRBV11-3,TGTGCCAGCAGCTCGGACGCACCCACAAATGAGCAGTTCTTC,CASSSDAPTNEQFF
TRBJ2-2,-,-,TRBV5-1,TGCGCCAGCAGCTTGAGCGGGCCCGGGGAGCTGTTTTTT,CASSLSGPGELFF
TRBJ2-1,TRBD2,once,TRBV18,TGTGCCAGCTCACCACCCCCTAGCGGAGGAGACCACAATGAGCAGTTCTTC,CASSPPPSGGDHNEQFF
TRBJ2-1,-,once,TRBV4-2,TGTGCCAGCAGCCAAGATGGGGGGGGCCCCTACAATGAGCAGTTCTTC,CASSQDGGGPYNEQFF
TRBJ1-1,TRBD1,-,TRBV7-2,TGTGCCAGCGGCAGCAGGGGGCTGAACACTGAAGCTTTCTTT,CASGSRGLNTEAFF
TRBJ1-4,TRBD1,few,TRBV6-1,TGTGCCAGCAGTGAAGCGCTATTGGGGACAGGGAAAGAAAAACTGTTTTTT,CASSEALLGTGKEKLFF
TRBJ2-5,TRBD2,-,TRBV11-1,TGTGCCAGCAGAATCGGGACTAGCGGGGGGGACAGAAAAGAGACCCAGTACTTC,CASRIGTSGGDRKETQYF
TRBJ2-3,-,-,TRBV13,TGTGCCAGCAGCCCGAACCGGGTCGCGGGGGATACGCAGTATTTT,CASSPNRVAGDTQYF
TRBJ2-7,-,-,TRBV4-2,TGTGCCAGCAGCCAACCTCACCTCTCCTACGAGCAGTACTTC,CASSQPHLSYEQYF
TRBJ1-2,-,-,TRBV11-2,TGTGCCAGCAGCCCCTTCGGCAGGTCGCCCTATGGCTACACCTTC,CASSPFGRSPYGYTF
TRBJ2-2,-,-,TRBV14,TGTGCCAGCAGCCAAGAGCTAGCCGGGGAGCTGTTTTTT,CASSQELAGELFF
TRBJ2-3,TRBD2,-,TRBV18,TGTGCCAGCTCACCACGACTAGCGGGGGACACAGATACGCAGTATTTT,CASSPRLAGDTDTQYF
TRBJ1-6,-,-,TRBV11-1,TGTGCCAGCAGCCTTATGTCGAGACCCCTCCACTTT,CASSLMSRPLHF
TRBJ1-3,-,-,TRBV19,TGTGCCAGTAGTATGGGCGGAACGGACACCATATATTTT,CASSMGGTDTIYF
TRBJ2-6,TRBD1,-,TRBV28,TGTGCCAGCAGTATAGGACAGGGGGCTTCTCTGGGGGCCAACGTCCTGACTTTC,CASSIGQGASLGANVLTF
TRBJ2-3,-,-,TRBV2,TGTGCCAGCAGTGAACAGTGGGGGACAGATACGCAGTATTTT,CASSEQWGTDTQYF